The present T cell receptor (beta chain) was sequenced within a study of cytomegalovirus exposure and HLA in healthy donors. General study results and limits: A prior analysis recorded that most TCR beta V segments were productive about 87% or about 30% of the time. At a 0.05 false discovery rate, a later analysis found some 18,000 TCR beta sequences to be associated with HLA alleles. An analysis was carried out at a later point. It showed that HLA-associated TCR beta chains were more clonally expanded than equally common non-associated chains.

Unmatched junction bases numbered 1, after V lost 3 bases and J lost 6 bases. CDR1 and CDR2 from the germline V gene are LNHDA and SQIVND (reference sequence). The CDR3 length is 13 residues. Concerning this clone: Its matching antigen is unknown.

Primers included in the PCR were 60 Vbeta and 13 Jbeta primers. Profiled with immunoSEQ multiplex PCR; TCRdb holds only in-frame clones, not every one. The sample lists 120,000 to 150,000 clones; around three fifths were seen once. V usage is TRBV19 and J usage is TRBJ1-5, with 8 bases lining up with TRBD1. This TCR was sampled from a woman in her 30s in good health and CMV-seropositive. Material for sequencing was PBMCs. The CDR3 here is CASSIGQGQPQHF. The CDR3 DNA is TGTGCCAGTAGTATCGGACAGGGTCAGCCCCAGCATTTT.